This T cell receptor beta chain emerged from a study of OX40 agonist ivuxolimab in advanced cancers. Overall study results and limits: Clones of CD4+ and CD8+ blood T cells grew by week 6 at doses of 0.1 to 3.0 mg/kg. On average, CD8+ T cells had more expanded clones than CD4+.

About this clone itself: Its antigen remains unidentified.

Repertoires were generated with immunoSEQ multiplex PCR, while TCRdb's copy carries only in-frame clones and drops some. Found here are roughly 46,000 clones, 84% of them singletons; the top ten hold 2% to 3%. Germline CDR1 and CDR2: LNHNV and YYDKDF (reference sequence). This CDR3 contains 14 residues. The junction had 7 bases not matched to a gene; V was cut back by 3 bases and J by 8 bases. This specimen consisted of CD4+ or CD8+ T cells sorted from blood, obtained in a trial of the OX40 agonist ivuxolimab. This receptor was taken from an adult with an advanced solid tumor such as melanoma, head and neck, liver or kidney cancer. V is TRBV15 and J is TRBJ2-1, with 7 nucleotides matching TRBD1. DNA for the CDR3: TGTGCCACCAGCAGGGCCCAGGGGGTCGATGAGCAGTTCTTC. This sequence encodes CATSRAQGVDEQFF.